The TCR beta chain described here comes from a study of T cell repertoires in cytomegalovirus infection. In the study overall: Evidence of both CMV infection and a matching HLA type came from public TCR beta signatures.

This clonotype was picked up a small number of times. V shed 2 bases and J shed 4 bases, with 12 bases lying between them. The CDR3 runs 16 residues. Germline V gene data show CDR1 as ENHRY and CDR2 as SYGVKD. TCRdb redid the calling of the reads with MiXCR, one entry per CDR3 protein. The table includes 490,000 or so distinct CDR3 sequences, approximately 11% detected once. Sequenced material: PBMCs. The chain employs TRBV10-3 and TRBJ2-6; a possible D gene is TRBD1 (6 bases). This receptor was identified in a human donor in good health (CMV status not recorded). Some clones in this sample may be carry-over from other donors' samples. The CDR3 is CAISETYRAGANVLTF. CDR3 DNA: TGTGCCATCAGTGAGACCTACAGGGCCGGGGCCAACGTCCTGACTTTC.